The clone carrying this TCR beta chain was seen just once. Sequenced by immunoSEQ multiplex PCR; TCRdb stores in-frame clones only, minus some. The table has some 400,000 clones, around 87% seen once. This entry belongs to a study of blood T cell repertoires in COVID-19. Across the whole study: Specimens from acute and convalescent COVID-19 originated in the United States, Italy and Spain. From T cells, B-cell-depleted T cells, or PBMCs came the material, which was cDNA or gDNA.

Trimming shortened V by 2 bases and J by 2 bases, and 17 bases separated the two germline ends. Germline V gives CDR1 SGHVS, CDR2 FQNEAQ. CDR3 length: 17 residues. All enrollees were roughly 18 to 89 years old and from approximately 25 US areas. Recovered status applied to Cohort 3 donors who had two consecutive negative PCRs. It also applied to those with clearance or with symptom resolution. The sample comprised PBMCs or T cells enriched from blood (not recorded which). The clonotype was recovered from a young man who had recovered from COVID-19. The V call is TRBV7-8, the J call TRBJ2-3; D is undetermined. The CDR3 coding sequence is TGTGCCAGCAGCTTATCCCCAGGAAATCTATACACAGATACGCAGTATTTT. Translation: CASSLSPGNLYTDTQYF.